This note documents a single T cell receptor (beta chain) sequence. What it recognizes is unknown. The sample belongs to a study of multiple sclerosis patients with progressive multifocal leukoencephalopathy. The study's findings and limits: Lower normalized Shannon entropy suggested reduced TRB diversity in most PML patients. The findings' link to JC virus versus immunocompromise remained uncertain. TRBV and TRBJ usage showed no common pattern when PML developed.

This was a survey-level run. Generated by immunoSEQ multiplex PCR, the TCRdb table keeps only in-frame clones and is missing some. The repertoire holds about 30,000 clones, with about 92% as singletons. The CDR3 extends over 16 amino acids. CDR1 PRHDT and CDR2 FYEKMQ come from the germline V gene (reference sequence). The V end was cut by 5 bases, the J end by 12 bases, with 27 bases between. Time point meaning: before natalizumab initiation. The TCR originated in a man younger than 45 with multiple sclerosis. This chain joins TRBV13 and TRBJ2-3, with D possibly TRBD2 on 6 matching bases. Sequencing input: PBMCs. The CDR3 is CASSLRPTLLAYVQYF. The CDR3 coding sequence is TGTGCCAGCAGCCTCAGACCCACACTACTAGCCTACGTTCAGTATTTT. The full variable domain, with the rest looked up from reference TRBV13 and TRBJ2-3, is AAGVIQSPRHLIKEKRETATLKCYPIPRHDTVYWYQQGPGQDPQFLISFYEKMQSDKGSIPDRFSAQQFSDYHSELNMSSLELGDSALYFCASSLRPTLLAYVQYFGPGTRLTVL.